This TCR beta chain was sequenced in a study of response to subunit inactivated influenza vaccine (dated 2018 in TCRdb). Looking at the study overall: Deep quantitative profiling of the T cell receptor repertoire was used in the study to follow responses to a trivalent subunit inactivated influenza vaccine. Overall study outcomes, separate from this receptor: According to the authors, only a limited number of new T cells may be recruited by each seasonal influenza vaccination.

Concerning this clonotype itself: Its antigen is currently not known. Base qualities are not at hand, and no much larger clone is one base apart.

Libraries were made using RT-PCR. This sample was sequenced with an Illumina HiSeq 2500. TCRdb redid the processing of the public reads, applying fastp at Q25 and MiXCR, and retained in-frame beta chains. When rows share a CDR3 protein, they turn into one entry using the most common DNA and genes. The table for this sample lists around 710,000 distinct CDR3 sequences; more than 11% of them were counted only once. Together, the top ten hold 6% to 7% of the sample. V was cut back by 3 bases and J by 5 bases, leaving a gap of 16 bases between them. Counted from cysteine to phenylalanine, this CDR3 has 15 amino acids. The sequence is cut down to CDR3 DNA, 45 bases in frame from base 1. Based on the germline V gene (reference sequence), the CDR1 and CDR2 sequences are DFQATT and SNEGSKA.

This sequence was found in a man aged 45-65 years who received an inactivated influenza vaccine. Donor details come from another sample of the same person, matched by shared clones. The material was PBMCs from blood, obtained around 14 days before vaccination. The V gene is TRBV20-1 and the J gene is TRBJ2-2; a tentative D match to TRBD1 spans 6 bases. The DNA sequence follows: TGCAGTGCTAGGGGTCAGGGGATTGCGACCGGGGAGCTGTTTTTT. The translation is CSARGQGIATGELFF.